The clone carrying this TCR beta chain showed up just once. Its antigen is not known. This sample was taken from a study of identical twins. Study-wide results and limits: For out-of-frame alpha sequences shared by twins, low generation probability was in excess. The authors noted that invariant MAIT and iNKT cells could partly confound zero-insertion analyses. Abundant cord blood beta clonotypes carried fewer insertions; memory repertoires showed none.

The cDNA had a unique molecular identifier and a template-switch universal primer site. MiXCR, applied by TCRdb to the 5' RACE reads, yields one record per CDR3 protein. Among 1,800,000 or so distinct CDR3 sequences listed, less than 35% were seen once. Germline V gene lookup returns CDR1 SQVTM and CDR2 ANQGSEA. This CDR3 spans 12 amino acids. The V segment lost 5 bases and the J segment 5 bases; nucleotides outside the gene matches: 4. This sequence joins TRBV29-1 and TRBJ1-2, with TRBD1 matching 8 bases. The clonotype originates from a newborn girl in good health. The sequenced sample consisted of cord blood. Here the CDR3 reads CSVPDRGYGYTF. DNA of the CDR3: TGCAGCGTTCCCGACAGGGGTTATGGCTACACCTTC.